Following are 21 T cell receptor beta chains from one sample sequenced in a study of shared clonotypes between healthy human individuals. The table came from immunoSEQ multiplex PCR; TCRdb's copy has only in-frame clones and leaves some out. This sample has approximately 330,000 clones; more than 60% occur once, and the top ten carry under 11%. What was sequenced was memory CD4+ T cells sorted from blood. As to subset: CD45RA-negative fraction. The receptors originated from a man younger than 40 in good health.

The genes are TRBV2 and TRBJ2-7; D is ambiguous. CDR1 is SNHLY and CDR2 is FYNNEI in the germline V gene. This CDR3 spans 16 amino acids. The V end was cut by 7 bases, the J end by 0 bases, with 19 bases between. CDR3 amino acids: CASTRSGSRGSYEQYF. The CDR3 region has the DNA TGTGCCAGCACAAGATCGGGCAGCCGAGGCTCCTACGAGCAGTACTTC.

The rearrangement links TRBV29-1 to TRBJ2-2; D is unresolved. The CDR3 is made up of 13 amino acids. The germline V gene encodes CDR1 SQVTM and CDR2 ANQGSEA. V was pared by 4 bases and J by 7 bases, with 13 bases between. The CDR3 bases are TGCAGCGTTGCCCTCACCTGGGGCGGGGAGCTGTTTTTT. Encoded protein: CSVALTWGGELFF.

This chain uses TRBV7-2 with TRBJ2-7; TRBD2 aligns across 9 bases. J gave up 2 bases and V 3 bases, and 8 bases lay outside the gene matches. Germline CDR1 is SGHTA and CDR2 is FQGNSA. The CDR3 contains 16 residues. CDR3 amino acids: CASSFSGGGRAYEQYF. CDR3 DNA sequence: TGTGCCAGCAGCTTCAGTGGTGGCGGGAGGGCCTACGAGCAGTACTTC. The variable domain in full, with the rest retrieved from reference TRBV7-2 and TRBJ2-7, is GAGVSQSPSNKVTEKGKDVELRCDPISGHTALYWYRQSLGQGLEFLIYFQGNSAPDKSGLPSDRFSAERTGGSVSTLTIQRTQQEDSAVYLCASSFSGGGRAYEQYFGPGTRLTVT.

This clone has only one observation. The chain employs TRBV5-6 and TRBJ1-5; D call uncertain. V was trimmed by 0 bases and J by 4 bases, leaving 8 bases between them. Germline CDR1 reads SGHDT; CDR2 reads YYEEEE. CDR3 length: 14 residues. DNA of the CDR3: TGTGCCAGCAGCTTGGCCAGGACGAATCAGCCCCAGCATTTT. It encodes CASSLARTNQPQHF.

V usage is TRBV7-8 and J usage is TRBJ1-1; 8 bases are a match to TRBD1. Germline CDR1 is SGHVS and CDR2 is FQNEAQ. The CDR3 spans 14 residues. After removal of 3 bases from V and 4 bases from J, the junction contained 4 bases not matched to a gene. The CDR3 DNA sequence: TGTGCCAGCAGCTTTCGACAGGGGAGCACTGAAGCTTTCTTT. It yields the protein CASSFRQGSTEAFF. Complete variable domain (other parts from reference TRBV7-8 and TRBJ1-1): GAGVSQSPRYKVAKRGQDVALRCDPISGHVSLFWYQQALGQGPEFLTYFQNEAQLDKSGLPSDRFFAERPEGSVSTLKIQRTQQEDSAVYLCASSFRQGSTEAFFGQGTRLTVV.

The rearrangement links TRBV27 to TRBJ2-2; D possibly matches TRBD1 or TRBD2 (5 bases each). CDR1 is MNHEY and CDR2 is SMNVEV in the germline V gene (reference sequence). V lost 5 bases and J lost 6, with 19 bases in between. This CDR3 contains 16 residues. The CDR3 sequence is CASSEGLGVSAGELFF. The CDR3 DNA reads as TGTGCCAGCAGTGAAGGACTGGGGGTATCGGCCGGGGAGCTGTTTTTT.

This clone was observed at least ten times. The rearrangement uses TRBV7-6 and TRBJ2-7, with D possibly being TRBD1 (6 bases). V was trimmed by 4 bases and J by 1 base, leaving 8 bases between them. This CDR3 contains 13 residues. Germline V CDR1 and CDR2: SGHVS, FNYEAQ. The CDR3 DNA reads TGTGCCAGCAGCTCACAGGGTTCCTACGAGCAGTACTTC. Its protein is CASSSQGSYEQYF.

This clone has just one count. The chain employs TRBV7-2 and TRBJ2-7; D unclear. V lost 8 bases to trimming and J lost 2 bases, with 13 bases between them. Germline CDR1 reads SGHTA; CDR2 reads FQGNSA. The CDR3 is 13 residues long. The CDR3 coding sequence is TGTGCCAGCGGGCAGGACGGTACCTACGAGCAGTACTTC. Its protein product is CASGQDGTYEQYF. Full variable domain (remainder filled in from reference TRBV7-2 and TRBJ2-7): GAGVSQSPSNKVTEKGKDVELRCDPISGHTALYWYRQSLGQGLEFLIYFQGNSAPDKSGLPSDRFSAERTGGSVSTLTIQRTQQEDSAVYLCASGQDGTYEQYFGPGTRLTVT.

The table lists this clone with a count of one. CDR3 DNA: TGTGCCAGCTCAGGACAGGGTCCCAATGAGCAGTTCTTC. Translating gives CASSGQGPNEQFF. The gene calls are TRBV2 and TRBJ2-1; 8 bases agree with TRBD1. The CDR3 has 13 residues. Germline loops: CDR1 SNHLY, CDR2 FYNNEI. Germline trimming cut 8 bases from V and 6 bases from J; bases unmatched to any gene: 6.

The chain couples TRBV11-2 to TRBJ1-2; the D gene is possibly TRBD1 (6 bases). Between the trimmed V and J ends, which lost 4 bases and 8 bases, there was a span of 11 bases. This CDR3 region has 12 residues. Germline V CDR1 and CDR2: SGHAT, FQNNGV. In DNA form, the CDR3 reads TGTGCCAGCAGCTCCGGGGGCCGAGGCTACACCTTC. It specifies CASSSGGRGYTF. The variable domain in full, with the rest retrieved from reference TRBV11-2 and TRBJ1-2, is EAGVAQSPRYKIIEKRQSVAFWCNPISGHATLYWYQQILGQGPKLLIQFQNNGVVDDSQLPKDRFSAERLKGVDSTLKIQPAKLEDSAVYLCASSSGGRGYTFGSGTRLTVV.

The rearrangement joins TRBV19 to TRBJ2-1; 10 bases map to TRBD2. J lost 9 bases, V lost 2 bases, and 7 bases had no gene match. Germline V gene data show CDR1 as LNHDA and CDR2 as SQIVND (reference sequence). CDR3 size: 15 residues. This CDR3 reads CASSIMASGSTEQFF. The CDR3, as DNA: TGTGCCAGTAGTATAATGGCTAGCGGGAGTACTGAGCAGTTCTTC.

The chain links TRBV9 to TRBJ2-2; weak D call: TRBD2 (5 bases). This CDR3 contains 14 residues. The V end lost 3 bases, the J end lost 7 bases, and 13 bases lay between the germline ends. The germline CDR1 and CDR2 sequences are SGDLS and YYNGEE. This CDR3 is CASSGTVGSGELFF. The CDR3 DNA reads TGTGCCAGCAGCGGGACCGTGGGGAGCGGGGAGCTGTTTTTT.

The count of this clone is one. The V gene is TRBV2, the J gene TRBJ1-1, with no clear D. Trimming took off 6 bases at V and 11 bases at J, with 16 bases between the two ends. CDR3 length equals 12 residues. The germline gives CDR1 SNHLY, CDR2 FYNNEI. The CDR3 reads CASSLDRENAFF. CDR3 DNA sequence: TGTGCCAGCAGCCTGGATCGGGAAAATGCTTTCTTT.

The chain couples TRBV28 to TRBJ2-3; 9 bases line up with TRBD2. CDR3 length: 14 residues. The trim removed 3 bases at V and 3 bases at J, leaving 1 base unmatched. Germline lookup yields CDR1 MDHEN and CDR2 SYDVKM. CDR3 in DNA: TGTGCCAGCAGTTTTGCGGGGGGGACAGATACGCAGTATTTT. It specifies CASSFAGGTDTQYF. Full variable domain (missing parts from reference TRBV28 and TRBJ2-3): DVKVTQSSRYLVKRTGEKVFLECVQDMDHENMFWYRQDPGLGLRLIYFSYDVKMKEKGDIPEGYSVSREKKERFSLILESASTNQTSMYLCASSFAGGTDTQYFGPGTRLTVL.

The chain links TRBV10-2 to TRBJ1-2; 8 bases map to TRBD1. Germline CDR1 reads WSHSY; CDR2 reads SAAADI. The CDR3 runs to 15 residues. The V and J ends lost 5 bases and 8 bases, in that order; junction bases with no gene match: 13. Written as DNA, the CDR3 is TGCGCCAGCAGTCCGACAGGGGCCAGGCTTGAGGGCTACACCTTC. This translates into CASSPTGARLEGYTF.

This clone was detected a few times. The chain couples TRBV2 to TRBJ2-5, with D perhaps given as TRBD1 or TRBD2 (5 bases each). Trimming removed 0 bases at V and 4 bases at J, with 9 bases between. This CDR3 has 14 residues. CDR1 and CDR2 from the germline V gene are SNHLY and FYNNEI. The CDR3 region is CASSEASGRETQYF. The CDR3, as DNA: TGTGCCAGCAGTGAAGCGTCAGGGAGAGAGACCCAGTACTTC.

The chain has TRBV27 and TRBJ2-1; TRBD1 aligns across 9 bases. The V gene's germline CDR1 is MNHEY and CDR2 SMNVEV (reference sequence). The V gene end was trimmed by 6 bases and the J gene end by 7 bases; junction bases not matched to a gene: 10. This CDR3 region has 15 residues. The CDR3 region has the DNA TGTGCCAGCAGATCTGACAGGGGGGTGAGAAATGAGCAGTTCTTC. Residues: CASRSDRGVRNEQFF.

This clone was seen many times. The chain combines TRBV2 with TRBJ2-3; 8 bases line up with TRBD1. Germline CDR1 and CDR2: SNHLY and FYNNEI. With V trimmed by 9 bases and J by 4 bases, 12 bases remained unmatched. The CDR3 has 15 amino acids. The CDR3 region has the DNA TGTGCCAGGGGATCCGGGACAGGTGAATCAGATACGCAGTATTTT. Protein: CARGSGTGESDTQYF.

This clone has a handful of counts. The V call is TRBV11-2, the J call TRBJ2-7, with TRBD2 matching 9 bases. The germline V gene has CDR1 SGHAT and CDR2 FQNNGV. The V segment lost 4 bases and the J segment 4 bases; nucleotides outside the gene matches: 11. This CDR3 has 16 amino acids. The CDR3 bases are TGTGCCAGCAGCTCCCCTGCGGGAGGGCCGGTGTACGAGCAGTACTTC. This translates into CASSSPAGGPVYEQYF. Combining the CDR3 with reference TRBV11-2 and TRBJ2-7 gives the whole variable domain EAGVAQSPRYKIIEKRQSVAFWCNPISGHATLYWYQQILGQGPKLLIQFQNNGVVDDSQLPKDRFSAERLKGVDSTLKIQPAKLEDSAVYLCASSSPAGGPVYEQYFGPGTRLTVT.

The chain joins TRBV28 to TRBJ1-4, with D hard to call. CDR3 length: 11 residues. V lost 6 bases to trimming and J lost 4 bases, with 3 bases between them. Germline V gene data show CDR1 as MDHEN and CDR2 as SYDVKM. DNA for the CDR3: TGTGCCAGCAGACTTAATGAAAAACTGTTTTTT. This sequence encodes CASRLNEKLFF.

The rearrangement links TRBV2 to TRBJ2-3; TRBD2 matches at 8 bases. CDR1 and CDR2 from the germline V gene are SNHLY and FYNNEI. The CDR3 contains 14 residues. V lost 8 bases, J lost 3 bases, and 7 bases stayed unmatched. This CDR3 reads CASGAGGVTDTQYF. DNA of the CDR3: TGTGCCAGCGGCGCGGGGGGCGTTACAGATACGCAGTATTTT.